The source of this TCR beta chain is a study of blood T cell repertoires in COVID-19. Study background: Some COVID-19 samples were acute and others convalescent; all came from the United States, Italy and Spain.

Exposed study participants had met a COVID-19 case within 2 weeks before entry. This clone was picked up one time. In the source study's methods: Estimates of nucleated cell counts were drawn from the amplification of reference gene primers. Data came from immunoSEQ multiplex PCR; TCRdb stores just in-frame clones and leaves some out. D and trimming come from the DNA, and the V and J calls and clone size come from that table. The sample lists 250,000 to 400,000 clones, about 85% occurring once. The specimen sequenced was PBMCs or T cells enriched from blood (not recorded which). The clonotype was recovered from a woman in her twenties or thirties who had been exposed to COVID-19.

The CDR3 DNA follows: TGTGCCAGCAACAACAGGGCCTCAGATACGCAGTATTTT. Translating it yields CASNNRASDTQYF. The rearrangement links TRBV6-5 to TRBJ2-3; D is perhaps TRBD1 (6 bases). Trimming cost V 7 bases and J 4 bases, with 12 bases left between them. Germline V gene sequence: CDR1 MNHEY, CDR2 SVGAGI. The length of the CDR3 is 13 residues.